Shown below are 10 T cell receptor beta chains from a single sample sequenced in a study of cytotoxic CD8 clonotypes in ibrutinib-treated CLL. The data were produced by immunoSEQ multiplex PCR, yet TCRdb's version contains in-frame clones alone and is incomplete. Here the sample spans fewer than 400,000 clones, 67% being singletons. The sample consisted of PBMCs, taken after 36 months of ibrutinib treatment. These receptors all stem from a human donor with chronic lymphocytic leukemia.

The chain couples TRBV19 to TRBJ2-2, with 15 bases that match TRBD2. The V and J ends lost 7 bases and 8 bases, in that order; junction bases with no gene match: 8. Germline V lookup: CDR1 LNHDA, CDR2 SQIVND (reference sequence). The CDR3 has 16 residues. The CDR3 reads CASTLRTSGGAGELFF. CDR3 DNA: TGTGCCAGTACCCTGAGGACTAGCGGGGGGGCAGGGGAGCTGTTTTTT.

The chain recombines TRBV28 with TRBJ2-5; TRBD1 matches at 8 bases. CDR3 length equals 16 residues. CDR1 is MDHEN, CDR2 SYDVKM, per germline. The junction had 17 bases not matched to a gene; V was cut back by 10 bases and J by 4 bases. Here the CDR3 DNA reads TGTGCCACCTCGAGGGCGGCGGCAGGGGGCTTAGAGACCCAGTACTTC. As protein: CATSRAAAGGLETQYF.

This sequence joins TRBV13 and TRBJ2-7; weak D call: TRBD2 (5 bases). The CDR3 has 14 residues. The V and J ends lost 0 bases and 3 bases respectively, with 9 bases between them. The germline CDR1 and CDR2 sequences are PRHDT and FYEKMQ (reference sequence). CDR3 sequence: CASSLGTSRYEQYF. In nucleotides, the CDR3 is TGTGCCAGCAGCTTAGGAACTAGTCGCTACGAGCAGTACTTC.

The chain is built from TRBV6-5 and TRBJ2-7; a weak D match, TRBD2 (6 bases). Germline assignment: CDR1 MNHEY and CDR2 SVGAGI. This CDR3 has 14 amino acids. V was cut by 8 bases and J by 0 bases, with 14 bases left in between. CDR3 residues: CASSGGMLSYEQYF. The CDR3 bases are TGTGCCAGCTCCGGGGGAATGCTCTCCTACGAGCAGTACTTC.

V is TRBV29-1 and J is TRBJ2-3, with 7 nucleotides matching TRBD2. Germline-derived CDR1 and CDR2 are SQVTM and ANQGSEA. This CDR3 spans 14 amino acids. J was trimmed by 2 bases and V by 5 bases; bases with no gene match: 7. The CDR3 sequence is CSVRAGSFTDTQYF. CDR3 DNA: TGCAGCGTTAGAGCGGGATCCTTCACAGATACGCAGTATTTT.

The chain links TRBV28 to TRBJ2-3; 8 bases line up with TRBD2. The germline V gene encodes CDR1 MDHEN and CDR2 SYDVKM. The CDR3 runs 15 residues. The ends lost 2 bases at V and 5 bases at J; junction bases unmatched: 6. CDR3 in amino acids: CASSLPGGPGDTQYF. The CDR3 DNA sequence: TGTGCCAGCAGTTTACCGGGAGGGCCTGGAGATACGCAGTATTTT.

The sample holds a few counts of this clone. This rearrangement joins TRBV28 to TRBJ1-2; D is unclear. The V end was cut by 7 bases, the J end by 4 bases, with 7 bases between. The CDR3 loop spans 11 amino acids. Germline lookup yields CDR1 MDHEN and CDR2 SYDVKM. The CDR3 sequence: CASISGYGYTF. In nucleotides, the CDR3 is TGTGCCAGCATTTCGGGCTATGGCTACACCTTC.

J is TRBJ2-7 and V is TRBV28; 9 bases are shared with TRBD2. The CDR3 consists of 14 residues. J lost 0 bases, V lost 6 bases, and 3 bases had no gene match. In germline, CDR1 is MDHEN, CDR2 SYDVKM. The CDR3 nucleotides read TGTGCCAGCAGCCCTAGCGGGAACTCCTACGAGCAGTACTTC. As protein: CASSPSGNSYEQYF.

The sample holds a few counts of this clone. The chain carries TRBV6-1 and TRBJ2-7; 9 positions match TRBD1. Germline lookup yields CDR1 MNHNS and CDR2 SASEGT. The V gene end was trimmed by 2 bases and the J gene end by 2 bases; junction bases not matched to a gene: 4. The CDR3 totals 15 residues. The CDR3 reads CASSEWDRVTYEQYF. The CDR3, as DNA: TGTGCCAGCAGTGAATGGGACAGGGTAACCTACGAGCAGTACTTC.

In this sample, this clone turned up a few times. The V call is TRBV4-1, the J call TRBJ2-1; D ambiguous. The V end was cut by 3 bases, the J end by 9 bases, with 6 bases between. Germline CDR1 MGHRA, CDR2 YSYEKL. This CDR3 has 11 amino acids. CDR3 in DNA: TGCGCCAGCAGCCACGCGGCTGAGCAGTTCTTC. Translation: CASSHAAEQFF.